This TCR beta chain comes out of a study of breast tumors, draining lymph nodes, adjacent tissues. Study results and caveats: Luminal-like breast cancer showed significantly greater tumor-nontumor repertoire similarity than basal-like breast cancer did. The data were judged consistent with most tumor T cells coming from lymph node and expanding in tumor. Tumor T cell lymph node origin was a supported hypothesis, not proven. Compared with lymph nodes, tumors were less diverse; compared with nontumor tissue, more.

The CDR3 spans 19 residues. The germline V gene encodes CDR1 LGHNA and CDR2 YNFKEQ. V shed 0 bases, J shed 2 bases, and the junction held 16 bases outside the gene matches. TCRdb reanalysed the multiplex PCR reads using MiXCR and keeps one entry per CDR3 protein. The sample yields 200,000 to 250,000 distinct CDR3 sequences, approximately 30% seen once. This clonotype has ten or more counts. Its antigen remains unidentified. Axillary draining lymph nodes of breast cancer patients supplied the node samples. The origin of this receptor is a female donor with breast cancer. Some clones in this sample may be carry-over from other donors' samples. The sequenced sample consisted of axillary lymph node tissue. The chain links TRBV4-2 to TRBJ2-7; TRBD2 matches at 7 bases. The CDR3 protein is CASSQDMRGLAALPYEQYF. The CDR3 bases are TGTGCCAGCAGCCAAGATATGAGGGGCCTAGCGGCCCTGCCCTACGAGCAGTACTTC.